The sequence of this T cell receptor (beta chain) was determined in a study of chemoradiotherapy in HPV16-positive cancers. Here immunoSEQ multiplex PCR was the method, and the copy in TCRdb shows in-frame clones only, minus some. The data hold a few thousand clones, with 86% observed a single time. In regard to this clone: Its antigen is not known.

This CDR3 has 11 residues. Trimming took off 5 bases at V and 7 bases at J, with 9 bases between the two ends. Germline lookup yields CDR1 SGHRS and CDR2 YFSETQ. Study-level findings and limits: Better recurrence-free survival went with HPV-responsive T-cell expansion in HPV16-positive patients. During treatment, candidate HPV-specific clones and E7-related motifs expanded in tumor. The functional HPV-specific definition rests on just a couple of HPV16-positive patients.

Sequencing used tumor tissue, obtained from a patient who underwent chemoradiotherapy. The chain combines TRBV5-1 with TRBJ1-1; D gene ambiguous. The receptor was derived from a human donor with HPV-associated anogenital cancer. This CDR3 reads CASRTGLEAFF. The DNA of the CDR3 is TGCGCCAGCAGAACGGGCCTTGAAGCTTTCTTT.